One sample yielded the 15 T cell receptor beta chains listed below, sequenced in a study of CD8 T cells in ankylosing spondylitis. Study conclusions and caveats: In ankylosing spondylitis blood, a motif of roughly eight highly homologous TCR beta variants appeared characteristic.

The antigens these receptors bind are not known. TCRdb processed the 5' RACE reads anew with MiXCR; each CDR3 protein has one entry. The sample shows about 390,000 distinct CDR3 sequences, 20% to 25% of them seen only once. The source material was blood, either unsorted or a sorted T cell fraction (not recorded which). The receptors here all came from a male donor with ankylosing spondylitis.

This clonotype was observed at least ten times. The chain is built from TRBV12-3 or TRBV12-4 and TRBJ1-5, with a weak D call TRBD1 (6 bases). With 6 bases removed from V and 9 bases from J, the gap between germline ends came to 12 bases. CDR3 length: 12 amino acids. This CDR3 reads CASRIRGRPQHF. In DNA form, the CDR3 reads TGTGCCAGCAGGATCAGGGGTCGGCCCCAGCATTTT.

This clonotype was counted between two and nine times. J is TRBJ2-1 and V is TRBV11-2, with D possibly TRBD2 on 5 matching bases. Germline assignment: CDR1 SGHAT and CDR2 FQNNGV. Between the trimmed V and J ends, which lost 3 bases and 6 bases, there was a span of 12 bases. This CDR3 spans 14 amino acids. The CDR3 is CASSFNVLVNEQFF. The CDR3 DNA reads TGTGCCAGCAGCTTTAACGTACTAGTCAATGAGCAGTTCTTC.

The rearrangement uses TRBV7-2 and TRBJ2-2; 9 nucleotides align to TRBD2. The length of the CDR3 is 16 residues. With V trimmed by 3 bases and J by 5 bases, 7 bases remained unmatched. Germline lookup yields CDR1 SGHTA and CDR2 FQGNSA. CDR3 bases: TGTGCCAGCAGCTTGTACGGCGGGAGGGAGACCGGGGAGCTGTTTTTT. Its translation: CASSLYGGRETGELFF.

The chain employs TRBV5-6 and TRBJ2-1; no clear D. Germline CDR1 is SGHDT and CDR2 is YYEEEE. V was shortened by 5 bases and J by 7 bases, with 19 bases between the two germline ends. The CDR3 runs to 15 residues. CDR3 coding DNA: TGTGCCAGCAGTCACCGGGCCCCCATTGAGAATGAGCAGTTCTTC. Its translation: CASSHRAPIENEQFF.

This clonotype has only a few counts. The V call is TRBV6-5, the J call TRBJ2-1; the D is unclear. Trimming took 10 bases from V and 7 from J, leaving 11 bases between them. The CDR3 is made up of 11 amino acids. Germline CDR1 MNHEY, CDR2 SVGAGI. CDR3: CATNRRNEQFF. DNA of the CDR3: TGTGCCACCAATAGAAGGAATGAGCAGTTCTTC.

The chain uses TRBV20-1 and TRBJ2-3; TRBD1 might be the D (5 bases). CDR1 DFQATT and CDR2 SNEGSKA come from the germline V gene (reference sequence). V gave up 2 bases and J gave up 3 bases, with 12 bases separating them. The CDR3 spans 14 residues. This CDR3 is CSARRVSGTDTQYF. The CDR3 DNA reads TGCAGTGCTAGAAGAGTCTCAGGGACAGATACGCAGTATTTT.

This chain joins TRBV20-1 and TRBJ2-7, with D tentatively TRBD1 (6 bases). In germline, CDR1 is DFQATT, CDR2 SNEGSKA (reference sequence). The V end lost 3 bases, the J end lost 5 bases, and 11 bases lay between the germline ends. The length of the CDR3 is 12 residues. The CDR3 loop reads CSARYRANEQYF. The CDR3 region has the DNA TGCAGTGCTAGGTACAGGGCCAACGAGCAGTACTTC.

The chain couples TRBV11-2 to TRBJ1-2; no reliable D call. The V and J ends lost 2 bases and 6 bases respectively, with 16 bases between them. Germline CDR1 SGHAT, CDR2 FQNNGV. CDR3 length: 15 residues. CDR3 loop: CASSLSWGPINGYTF. In DNA, the CDR3 is TGTGCCAGCAGCTTAAGTTGGGGTCCCATCAATGGCTACACCTTC.

The chain combines TRBV29-1 with TRBJ1-2, with D tentatively TRBD1 (6 bases). The V gene's germline CDR1 is SQVTM and CDR2 ANQGSEA. The CDR3 runs to 12 residues. V shed 4 bases and J shed 6 bases, with 12 bases lying between them. In nucleotides, the CDR3 is TGCAGCGTTGGGCAGGGGCACGATGGCTACACCTTC. Protein: CSVGQGHDGYTF. The variable domain in full, completed from reference TRBV29-1 and TRBJ1-2, reads SAVISQKPSRDICQRGTSLTIQCQVDSQVTMMFWYRQQPGQSLTLIATANQGSEATYESGFVIDKFPISRPNLTFSTLTVSNMSPEDSSIYLCSVGQGHDGYTFGSGTRLTVV.

The rearrangement links TRBV27 to TRBJ1-2, with 7 bases aligning to TRBD1. The CDR3 is made up of 14 amino acids. The junction had 11 bases not matched to a gene; V was cut back by 5 bases and J by 8 bases. Germline-derived CDR1 and CDR2 are MNHEY and SMNVEV (reference sequence). The CDR3 protein is CASSVTGRRNGYTF. DNA for the CDR3: TGTGCCAGCAGTGTGACAGGGAGACGTAACGGCTACACCTTC.

This clonotype has more than one count but fewer than ten. The gene calls are TRBV5-1 and TRBJ1-2; D gene ambiguous. CDR1 SGHRS and CDR2 YFSETQ come from the germline V gene. The CDR3 extends over 15 amino acids. V lost 5 bases and J lost 2, with 16 bases in between. The CDR3 nucleotides read TGCGCCAGCAGGGGGTTGGTCGAGTCCAACTATGGCTACACCTTC. Amino acids: CASRGLVESNYGYTF.

This clonotype was seen more than once but under ten times. The V call is TRBV12-5, the J call TRBJ2-5; 12 bases are a match to TRBD2. Trimming at V came to 7 bases and at J to 6 bases, leaving 15 bases not matched to a gene. The CDR3 is 17 residues long. Germline assignment: CDR1 LGHNT and CDR2 FRNRAP. The CDR3 nucleotides are TGTGCTAGTGCTATACCGGGTGGACTAGCGGGAACTCAGACCCAGTACTTC. As protein: CASAIPGGLAGTQTQYF.

V gene TRBV5-1 combines with J gene TRBJ1-1; D remains unclear. V lost 0 bases to trimming and J lost 3 bases, with 15 bases between them. Per germline, CDR1 SGHRS and CDR2 YFSETQ. This CDR3 is 16 amino acids long. The DNA for the CDR3 is TGCGCCAGCAGCTTGGGGGCAGGTGGAGGGTACACTGAAGCTTTCTTT. This sequence encodes CASSLGAGGGYTEAFF.

The chain employs TRBV7-6 and TRBJ2-1, with a possible D match to TRBD1 (6 bases). Germline assignment: CDR1 SGHVS and CDR2 FNYEAQ. V lost 5 bases and J lost 4, with 12 bases in between. The CDR3 extends over 14 amino acids. CDR3 amino acids: CASSKTTGYNEQFF. DNA for the CDR3: TGTGCCAGCAGCAAAACTACAGGGTACAATGAGCAGTTCTTC.

This clonotype was seen a handful of times. This chain links TRBV14 with TRBJ2-1; 9 positions agree with TRBD1. Germline CDR1 and CDR2: SGHDN and FVKESK. J was trimmed by 9 bases and V by 1 base; bases with no gene match: 7. The CDR3 is 15 amino acids. In nucleotides, the CDR3 is TGTGCCAGCAGCCAAGGGGACAGGGTTTATGGTGAGCAGTTCTTC. Its translation: CASSQGDRVYGEQFF.